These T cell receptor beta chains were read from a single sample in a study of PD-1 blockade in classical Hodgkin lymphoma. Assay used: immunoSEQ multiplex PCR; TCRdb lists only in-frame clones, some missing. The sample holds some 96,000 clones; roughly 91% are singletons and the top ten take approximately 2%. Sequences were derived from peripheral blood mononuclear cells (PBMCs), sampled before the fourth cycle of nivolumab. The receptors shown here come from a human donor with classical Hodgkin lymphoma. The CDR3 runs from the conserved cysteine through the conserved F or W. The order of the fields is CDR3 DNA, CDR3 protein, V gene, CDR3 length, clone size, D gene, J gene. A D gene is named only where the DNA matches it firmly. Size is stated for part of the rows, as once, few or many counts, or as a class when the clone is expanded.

cdr3_nt: TGTGCCAGCAGTCCTGGACTCGAAGAGACCCAGTACTTC
cdr3_aa: CASSPGLEETQYF
v_call: TRBV28
cdr3_length: 13
clone_size: once
d_call: -
j_call: TRBJ2-5

cdr3_nt: TGCGCCAGCAGCCCTCGGGAATCCTACAATGAGCAGTTCTTC
cdr3_aa: CASSPRESYNEQFF
v_call: TRBV4-1
cdr3_length: 14
clone_size: -
d_call: -
j_call: TRBJ2-1

cdr3_nt: TGTGCCAGCAGTGACGGGACAGGTCGAGTTCAACGCTATGGCTACACCTTC
cdr3_aa: CASSDGTGRVQRYGYTF
v_call: TRBV6-1
cdr3_length: 17
clone_size: -
d_call: TRBD1
j_call: TRBJ1-2

cdr3_nt: TGTGCCAGCAGCTTCCGACTATCGCTAGGCACAGATACGCAGTATTTT
cdr3_aa: CASSFRLSLGTDTQYF
v_call: TRBV5-4
cdr3_length: 16
clone_size: once
d_call: -
j_call: TRBJ2-3

cdr3_nt: TGTGCCAGCAGCTTAGTTGGCGTCTACGAGCAGTACTTC
cdr3_aa: CASSLVGVYEQYF
v_call: TRBV7-8
cdr3_length: 13
clone_size: -
d_call: -
j_call: TRBJ2-7

cdr3_nt: TGTGCCAGCAGTTACGGGGTCCGGAGCGGCTACACCTTC
cdr3_aa: CASSYGVRSGYTF
v_call: TRBV6-5
cdr3_length: 13
clone_size: few
d_call: -
j_call: TRBJ1-2

cdr3_nt: TGTGCCAGCAGCTTAGTACTCTCCCTTTATCAAGAGACCCAGTACTTC
cdr3_aa: CASSLVLSLYQETQYF
v_call: TRBV7-9
cdr3_length: 16
clone_size: -
d_call: -
j_call: TRBJ2-5

cdr3_nt: TGTGCCAGCCGCCTGGACCCATCTCAATCCTCTGGAAACACCATATATTTT
cdr3_aa: CASRLDPSQSSGNTIYF
v_call: TRBV28
cdr3_length: 17
clone_size: -
d_call: -
j_call: TRBJ1-3

cdr3_nt: TGTGCCTGGATAGGCGGGACAGGGAACACCGGGGAGCTGTTTTTT
cdr3_aa: CAWIGGTGNTGELFF
v_call: TRBV30
cdr3_length: 15
clone_size: -
d_call: TRBD1
j_call: TRBJ2-2

cdr3_nt: TGTGCCAGCAGTTTATCCGCTACTAGCGGGAGGGCCCCTCATAATGAGCAGTTCTTC
cdr3_aa: CASSLSATSGRAPHNEQFF
v_call: TRBV27
cdr3_length: 19
clone_size: -
d_call: TRBD2
j_call: TRBJ2-1

cdr3_nt: TGTGCCAGCAGGGCGGGTCATCAAGAGACCCAGTACTTC
cdr3_aa: CASRAGHQETQYF
v_call: TRBV9
cdr3_length: 13
clone_size: -
d_call: -
j_call: TRBJ2-5

cdr3_nt: TGTGCCAGCGCCTGGAACACTGAAGCTTTCTTT
cdr3_aa: CASAWNTEAFF
v_call: TRBV6-1
cdr3_length: 11
clone_size: -
d_call: -
j_call: TRBJ1-1

cdr3_nt: TGTGCCACCAGGAAAGGACGCCTGCTCACAGATACGCAGTATTTT
cdr3_aa: CATRKGRLLTDTQYF
v_call: TRBV19
cdr3_length: 15
clone_size: -
d_call: -
j_call: TRBJ2-3

cdr3_nt: TGTGCCAGCAGTGAAGGGGGGTCCCGGGGTGGCTACACCTTC
cdr3_aa: CASSEGGSRGGYTF
v_call: TRBV2
cdr3_length: 14
clone_size: -
d_call: -
j_call: TRBJ1-2

cdr3_nt: TGCAGTGCTGGTTCCCTCACTGAAGCTTTCTTT
cdr3_aa: CSAGSLTEAFF
v_call: TRBV20-1
cdr3_length: 11
clone_size: once
d_call: -
j_call: TRBJ1-1

cdr3_nt: TGTGCCAGCAGCCCAAACCGCGTCGAGCAGTACTTC
cdr3_aa: CASSPNRVEQYF
v_call: TRBV4-2
cdr3_length: 12
clone_size: few
d_call: -
j_call: TRBJ2-7

cdr3_nt: TGCAGTGCTAGTGGCGGGGCCATTCAGTACTTC
cdr3_aa: CSASGGAIQYF
v_call: TRBV20-1
cdr3_length: 11
clone_size: -
d_call: -
j_call: TRBJ2-4

cdr3_nt: TGTGCCAGCAGTTCCCCCTCCTACGAGCAGTACTTC
cdr3_aa: CASSSPSYEQYF
v_call: TRBV6-6
cdr3_length: 12
clone_size: -
d_call: -
j_call: TRBJ2-7

cdr3_nt: TGTGCCAGCAGTCCCACTCGGGGGGCAGTTGGGGGGCAGTTCTTC
cdr3_aa: CASSPTRGAVGGQFF
v_call: TRBV6-1
cdr3_length: 15
clone_size: -
d_call: -
j_call: TRBJ2-1

cdr3_nt: TGTGCCAGCAGCTTAGAGAGCTACGAGCAGTACTTC
cdr3_aa: CASSLESYEQYF
v_call: TRBV7-9
cdr3_length: 12
clone_size: once
d_call: -
j_call: TRBJ2-7

cdr3_nt: TGTGCCAGCAGTTTAAGCGAGAGGGGAGGGAAACTCAATCAGCCCCAGCATTTT
cdr3_aa: CASSLSERGGKLNQPQHF
v_call: TRBV28
cdr3_length: 18
clone_size: -
d_call: -
j_call: TRBJ1-5

cdr3_nt: TGTGCCAGCTCACCAGCAGGTGACACTGAAGCTTTCTTT
cdr3_aa: CASSPAGDTEAFF
v_call: TRBV18
cdr3_length: 13
clone_size: few
d_call: -
j_call: TRBJ1-1

cdr3_nt: TGTGCCAGCAGCGTAGTATATGGAGAGCAGTTCTTC
cdr3_aa: CASSVVYGEQFF
v_call: TRBV9
cdr3_length: 12
clone_size: few
d_call: -
j_call: TRBJ2-1

cdr3_nt: TGTGCCAGCAGTTTAGGGGGCGTGGGCAATCAGCCCCAGCATTTT
cdr3_aa: CASSLGGVGNQPQHF
v_call: TRBV27
cdr3_length: 15
clone_size: -
d_call: -
j_call: TRBJ1-5

cdr3_nt: TGCGCCAGCAGTCCTCTACAGGACCCGTCTCATGGCTACACCTTC
cdr3_aa: CASSPLQDPSHGYTF
v_call: TRBV4-1
cdr3_length: 15
clone_size: once
d_call: -
j_call: TRBJ1-2

cdr3_nt: TGCAGCGCAAGAACAGGGACCTACGAGCAGTACTTC
cdr3_aa: CSARTGTYEQYF
v_call: TRBV29-1
cdr3_length: 12
clone_size: -
d_call: -
j_call: TRBJ2-7

cdr3_nt: TGTGCCAGCAGCCCGGACAGGGTGGGAAAACTGTTTTTT
cdr3_aa: CASSPDRVGKLFF
v_call: TRBV6-1
cdr3_length: 13
clone_size: -
d_call: TRBD1
j_call: TRBJ1-4

cdr3_nt: TGTGCCAGCCCCTCCCGGGACAGGGATTGCTACGAGCAGTACTTC
cdr3_aa: CASPSRDRDCYEQYF
v_call: TRBV7-3
cdr3_length: 15
clone_size: -
d_call: TRBD1
j_call: TRBJ2-7

cdr3_nt: TGTGCCAGCAAGGCTGGTAAAGTGTACACCTACAATGAGCAGTTCTTC
cdr3_aa: CASKAGKVYTYNEQFF
v_call: TRBV5-6
cdr3_length: 16
clone_size: -
d_call: -
j_call: TRBJ2-1

cdr3_nt: TGTGCCAGCAGCTTAGGGCGGACGGGGGACTCCCCAACTAATGAAAAACTGTTTTTT
cdr3_aa: CASSLGRTGDSPTNEKLFF
v_call: TRBV11-2
cdr3_length: 19
clone_size: once
d_call: -
j_call: TRBJ1-4

cdr3_nt: TGTGCCAGCAGTCCGAGTTTTCAGGGACGGGAGACCCAGTACTTC
cdr3_aa: CASSPSFQGRETQYF
v_call: TRBV28
cdr3_length: 15
clone_size: -
d_call: -
j_call: TRBJ2-5

cdr3_nt: TGTGCCAGCAGCGCAAGAGGGACAGCCCTCTCCGAGCAGTACTTC
cdr3_aa: CASSARGTALSEQYF
v_call: TRBV9
cdr3_length: 15
clone_size: -
d_call: TRBD1
j_call: TRBJ2-7

cdr3_nt: TGTGCCTGGAGGGACTACAAAAACATTCAGTACTTC
cdr3_aa: CAWRDYKNIQYF
v_call: TRBV30
cdr3_length: 12
clone_size: -
d_call: -
j_call: TRBJ2-4

cdr3_nt: TGTGCCAGCAGCCCCCGCCAGTCTAATCAGCCCCAGCATTTT
cdr3_aa: CASSPRQSNQPQHF
v_call: TRBV7-9
cdr3_length: 14
clone_size: once
d_call: -
j_call: TRBJ1-5

cdr3_nt: TGTGCCAGCAGTGTAAAACAGGGTGTTACTGAAGCTTTCTTT
cdr3_aa: CASSVKQGVTEAFF
v_call: TRBV6-1
cdr3_length: 14
clone_size: -
d_call: -
j_call: TRBJ1-1

cdr3_nt: TGTGGCTCCCTAACATACAGGGTAGGGAATGAGCAGTTCTTC
cdr3_aa: CGSLTYRVGNEQFF
v_call: TRBV19
cdr3_length: 14
clone_size: -
d_call: -
j_call: TRBJ2-1

cdr3_nt: TGTGCCAGAAGCTTTTATGGACTAGCGGGGCCCCCGAACACCGGGGAGCTGTTTTTT
cdr3_aa: CARSFYGLAGPPNTGELFF
v_call: TRBV5-3
cdr3_length: 19
clone_size: -
d_call: TRBD2
j_call: TRBJ2-2

cdr3_nt: TGCGCCAGCAGCTCCTTGGGGGGCAACCGGTACGAGCAGTACTTC
cdr3_aa: CASSSLGGNRYEQYF
v_call: TRBV5-1
cdr3_length: 15
clone_size: -
d_call: -
j_call: TRBJ2-7

cdr3_nt: TGTGCCAGCAGTGACAAAGACAGGGACGTCAATCAGCCCCAGCATTTT
cdr3_aa: CASSDKDRDVNQPQHF
v_call: TRBV6-1
cdr3_length: 16
clone_size: -
d_call: TRBD1
j_call: TRBJ1-5

cdr3_nt: TGTGCCAGCAGTTACTCAACGAGCGCACGCTCCTACGAGCAGTACTTC
cdr3_aa: CASSYSTSARSYEQYF
v_call: TRBV6-6
cdr3_length: 16
clone_size: -
d_call: -
j_call: TRBJ2-7

cdr3_nt: TGTGCCAGCAGTTTAGGGACAGCAAAAAACATTCAGTACTTC
cdr3_aa: CASSLGTAKNIQYF
v_call: TRBV28
cdr3_length: 14
clone_size: once
d_call: TRBD1
j_call: TRBJ2-4

cdr3_nt: TGCGCCAGCAGCGTGGAAACTTACAGGGCGCTCACTGAAGCTTTCTTT
cdr3_aa: CASSVETYRALTEAFF
v_call: TRBV5-1
cdr3_length: 16
clone_size: once
d_call: -
j_call: TRBJ1-1

cdr3_nt: TGTGCCAGCAGCCAATGGGCAGGCGGGGGGAAGACCCAGTACTTC
cdr3_aa: CASSQWAGGGKTQYF
v_call: TRBV14
cdr3_length: 15
clone_size: -
d_call: TRBD2
j_call: TRBJ2-5

cdr3_nt: TGTGCCAGCACCTGGGGGACAGGGACCTACAATGAGCAGTTCTTC
cdr3_aa: CASTWGTGTYNEQFF
v_call: TRBV7-2
cdr3_length: 15
clone_size: -
d_call: TRBD1
j_call: TRBJ2-1

cdr3_nt: TGTGCCAGCAGCTTAAATCTGCGTCTAGCGGGAAAAGAGACCCAGTACTTC
cdr3_aa: CASSLNLRLAGKETQYF
v_call: TRBV11-1
cdr3_length: 17
clone_size: -
d_call: TRBD2
j_call: TRBJ2-5

cdr3_nt: TGTGCCAGCAGTTTATTGAGGACGGACAGGAGTGAAAAACTGTTTTTT
cdr3_aa: CASSLLRTDRSEKLFF
v_call: TRBV28
cdr3_length: 16
clone_size: once
d_call: TRBD1
j_call: TRBJ1-4

cdr3_nt: TGTGCCAGCTCACATTCGGCAGTTGGGAACACTGAAGCTTTCTTT
cdr3_aa: CASSHSAVGNTEAFF
v_call: TRBV18
cdr3_length: 15
clone_size: -
d_call: -
j_call: TRBJ1-1

cdr3_nt: TGCGCCAGCAGACGGGGACAGGTGAACACTGAAGCTTTCTTT
cdr3_aa: CASRRGQVNTEAFF
v_call: TRBV4-1
cdr3_length: 14
clone_size: -
d_call: TRBD1
j_call: TRBJ1-1

cdr3_nt: TGTGCCAGCAGCGTAACAGGGTGGGGTTACAATGAGCAGTTCTTC
cdr3_aa: CASSVTGWGYNEQFF
v_call: TRBV6-5
cdr3_length: 15
clone_size: -
d_call: -
j_call: TRBJ2-1

cdr3_nt: TGCGCCAGCAGTGACCCCCTGGCGGGAGGCCACGAGCAGTACTTC
cdr3_aa: CASSDPLAGGHEQYF
v_call: TRBV10-2
cdr3_length: 15
clone_size: -
d_call: TRBD2
j_call: TRBJ2-7

cdr3_nt: TGTGCCAGCAGTATTCCAGGAAGCCAGGAGCTGTTTTTT
cdr3_aa: CASSIPGSQELFF
v_call: TRBV25-1
cdr3_length: 13
clone_size: -
d_call: -
j_call: TRBJ2-2

cdr3_nt: TGTGCCAGCAGTTTGCCCAGCGGGCAGCGCGAGCAGTACTTC
cdr3_aa: CASSLPSGQREQYF
v_call: TRBV28
cdr3_length: 14
clone_size: -
d_call: -
j_call: TRBJ2-7

cdr3_nt: TGCGCCAGCAGTGAGATGGTAGCGGGAGTGGATGAGCAGTTCTTC
cdr3_aa: CASSEMVAGVDEQFF
v_call: TRBV10-1
cdr3_length: 15
clone_size: -
d_call: TRBD2
j_call: TRBJ2-1

cdr3_nt: TGTGCCAGCAGTGAAGCGTTCACTAGCGGATTGGGGACAGATACGCAGTATTTT
cdr3_aa: CASSEAFTSGLGTDTQYF
v_call: TRBV25-1
cdr3_length: 18
clone_size: -
d_call: TRBD2
j_call: TRBJ2-3